A selection of T cell receptor beta chains follows, all from one sample in a study of blood T cells in healthy people across ages. From the 5' RACE reads, TCRdb called clonotypes with MiXCR, one entry per CDR3 protein. Found here are some 1.4 million distinct CDR3 sequences, around two fifths of them singletons; the top ten hold 7.9%. Material for sequencing was blood. Receptor source: a young woman in good health. CDR3s include the opening cysteine and the closing phenylalanine or tryptophan. D genes are given only for firm matches. Clone size is given for some rows only: seen once, a few or many times, or a class if the clone is expanded.

TRBV29-1	.	TRBJ2-3	.	TGCAGCGGGATGGGGGGCCAAGATACGCAGTATTTT	CSGMGGQDTQYF
TRBV27	.	TRBJ2-5	.	TGTGCCAGCAGCCCAATGGGACGGCAATTTCAAGAGACCCAGTACTTC	CASSPMGRQFQETQYF
TRBV3-1	.	TRBJ2-3	TRBD2	TGTGCCAGCAGCCAAGGTCGGGGGGGAGATACGCAGTATTTT	CASSQGRGGDTQYF
TRBV18	many	TRBJ2-7	.	TGTGCCAGCTCACCCGGGACAAACTCCTACGAGCAGTACTTC	CASSPGTNSYEQYF
TRBV4-1	many	TRBJ2-1	TRBD2	TGCGCCAGCAGCCAAGTGGACATGGGACTAGTGACCTACAATGAGCAGTTCTTC	CASSQVDMGLVTYNEQFF
TRBV2	.	TRBJ2-7	TRBD1	TGTGCCAGCGTGAGGGACAGGGACTACGAGCAGTACTTC	CASVRDRDYEQYF
TRBV2	.	TRBJ2-7	TRBD2	TGTGCCAGCAGTGATGCGCAGGGAGGGTACGAGCAGTACTTC	CASSDAQGGYEQYF
TRBV24-1	.	TRBJ2-1	TRBD2	TGTGCCACCAGTGATACGGGGGGGGGCCCCTACAATGAGCAGTTCTTC	CATSDTGGGPYNEQFF
TRBV5-6	few	TRBJ2-3	.	TGTGCCAGCAGCTTGGCTCTTTCCGGGGGCGGAGATACGCAGTATTTT	CASSLALSGGGDTQYF
TRBV29-1	.	TRBJ1-2	TRBD1	TGCAGCGTTATAGGACAGGGAGTTGATGGCTACACCTTC	CSVIGQGVDGYTF
TRBV10-3	.	TRBJ1-2	.	TGTGCCATCAGTGAGCCAGGGGTCGGAGGCTACACCTTC	CAISEPGVGGYTF
TRBV7-3	.	TRBJ2-1	TRBD2	TGTGCCAGCAGCTCCCCCCTGGGCAGCGGGGGGGTCAATGAGCAGTTCTTC	CASSSPLGSGGVNEQFF
TRBV18	.	TRBJ2-5	.	TGTGCCAGCTCACCACCATCGCGAGAGACCCAGTACTTC	CASSPPSRETQYF
TRBV6-5	.	TRBJ2-7	TRBD2	TGTGCCAGCTGGCGGGAGGACTCCTACGAGCAGTACTTC	CASWREDSYEQYF
TRBV28	.	TRBJ2-2	TRBD1	TGTGCCAGCAATCAGGGGGTCAGGACCGGGGAGCTGTTTTTT	CASNQGVRTGELFF
TRBV5-1	few	TRBJ1-4	.	TGCGCCAGCAGCTTAAGCGGCAGGGGAGCAACTAATGAAAAACTGTTTTTT	CASSLSGRGATNEKLFF
TRBV5-1	.	TRBJ1-1	.	TGCGCCAGCAGCTTGGCCGAGGGTAGCACTGAAGCTTTCTTT	CASSLAEGSTEAFF
TRBV2	many	TRBJ2-5	.	TGTGCCAGCAGTGAGGCGGCATCAAGGGGAGAGACCCAGTACTTC	CASSEAASRGETQYF
TRBV5-1	.	TRBJ2-3	TRBD1	TGCGCCAGCAGCTCTGCCGGGACAGGGCTTACAGATACGCAGTATTTT	CASSSAGTGLTDTQYF
TRBV6-1	.	TRBJ1-2	.	TGTGCCAGCGTCATAGGGACGAGCGGCGGGCGCTACACCTTC	CASVIGTSGGRYTF
TRBV7-2	few	TRBJ1-2	.	TGTGCCAGCAGCTCCCCCCGACCCTATGGCTACACCTTC	CASSSPRPYGYTF
TRBV6-2/TRBV6-3	few	TRBJ2-7	.	TGTGCCAGCAGTCCACCGCCAGCCTACGAGCAGTACTTC	CASSPPPAYEQYF